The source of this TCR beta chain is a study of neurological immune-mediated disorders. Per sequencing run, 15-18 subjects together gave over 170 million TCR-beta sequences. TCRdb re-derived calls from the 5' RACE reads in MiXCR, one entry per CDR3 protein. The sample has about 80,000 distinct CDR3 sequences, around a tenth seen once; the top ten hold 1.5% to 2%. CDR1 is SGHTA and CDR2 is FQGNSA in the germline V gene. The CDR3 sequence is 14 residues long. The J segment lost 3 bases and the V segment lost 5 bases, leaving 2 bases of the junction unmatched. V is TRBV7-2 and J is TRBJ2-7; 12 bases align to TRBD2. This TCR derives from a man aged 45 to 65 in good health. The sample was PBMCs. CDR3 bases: TGTGCCAGCAGCCGGACTAGCGGGAACTACGAGCAGTACTTC. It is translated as CASSRTSGNYEQYF.